The T cell receptor beta chain under discussion was sequenced for a study of blood T cell repertoires in COVID-19. Study details: There were acute and convalescent COVID-19 samples, and they came from the United States, Italy and Spain.

J gave up 4 bases and V 7 bases, and 12 bases lay outside the gene matches. CDR1 and CDR2 (germline): KGHSY, FQNENV. CDR3 length: 16 amino acids. Across about 22 US areas, participants ranged in age from about 18 to 90 years. This table comes from immunoSEQ multiplex PCR, and its TCRdb copy is limited to in-frame clones, with some not included. The table shows 490,000 or so clones, with approximately 91% occurring only once. Sequencing input: PBMCs or T cells enriched from blood (not recorded which). This TCR was sampled from a woman in her sixties or seventies who had recovered from COVID-19. The chain employs TRBV16 and TRBJ1-4; 7 nucleotides line up with TRBD1. In DNA, the CDR3 is TGTGCCAGCACCTATTCTTGGGGACAGAGTAATGAAAAACTGTTTTTT. It translates to CASTYSWGQSNEKLFF.